The 9 T cell receptor beta chains reported below all come from one sample, sequenced in a study of cytomegalovirus exposure and HLA in healthy donors. Assay used: immunoSEQ multiplex PCR; TCRdb lists only in-frame clones, some missing. The table records about 63,000 clones, over 90% of them present only once. Sequenced material: PBMCs. Every receptor here comes from a woman between 18 and 30 years old in good health and CMV-seropositive.

The rearrangement joins TRBV6-6 to TRBJ2-5, with TRBD1 as a possible D gene (6 bases). Germline V lookup: CDR1 MNHNY, CDR2 SVGAGI (reference sequence). There are 13 residues in the CDR3. V shed 5 bases and J shed 6 bases, with 13 bases lying between them. Written as DNA, the CDR3 is TGTGCCAGCAGTCGACAGGTTGGAAAGACCCAGTACTTC. Translation: CASSRQVGKTQYF.

This chain joins TRBV2 and TRBJ2-5; 8 bases are a match to TRBD2. CDR1 and CDR2 from the germline V gene are SNHLY and FYNNEI. The V and J ends lost 7 bases and 5 bases, in that order; junction bases with no gene match: 9. CDR3 length: 14 residues. The CDR3 loop reads CASTAGVVGETQYF. CDR3 nucleotides: TGTGCCAGCACAGCGGGAGTGGTAGGGGAGACCCAGTACTTC. Filled out from reference TRBV2 and TRBJ2-5, the complete variable domain reads EPEVTQTPSHQVTQMGQEVILRCVPISNHLYFYWYRQILGQKVEFLVSFYNNEISEKSEIFDDQFSVERPDGSNFTLKIRSTKLEDSAMYFCASTAGVVGETQYFGPGTRLLVL.

This chain joins TRBV28 and TRBJ2-7, with 9 bases matching TRBD1. The germline CDR1 and CDR2 sequences are MDHEN and SYDVKM. The CDR3 has 16 residues. V lost 5 bases to trimming and J lost 9 bases; unmatched junction nucleotides: 17. CDR3 sequence (DNA): TGTGCCAGCAGTATTCCTGGTCTACAGGGGGCGGTGGGGCAGTACTTC. Its protein product is CASSIPGLQGAVGQYF.

The chain carries TRBV19 and TRBJ1-5; D gene ambiguous. The ends were cut back, 6 bases at V and 2 bases at J, with 11 bases in the middle. CDR3 size: 14 residues. Looked up from germline, CDR1 is LNHDA and CDR2 is SQIVND (reference sequence). In nucleotides, the CDR3 is TGTGCCAGTAGCGGAAACAGCCGCAATCAGCCCCAGCATTTT. Residues: CASSGNSRNQPQHF.

The chain's CDR3 is CASSQSGQGLDEQYF. The CDR3 coding sequence is TGTGCCAGCAGTCAATCGGGACAGGGGTTGGACGAGCAGTACTTC. The rearrangement joins TRBV28 to TRBJ2-7, with 10 nucleotides matching TRBD1. CDR1 is MDHEN and CDR2 is SYDVKM in the germline V gene. The CDR3 spans 15 residues. The junction had 9 bases not matched to a gene; V was cut back by 5 bases and J by 5 bases.

The V and J genes are TRBV5-1 and TRBJ1-1; D perhaps matches TRBD1 (6 bases). Germline CDR1 and CDR2: SGHRS and YFSETQ. Trimming pared 2 bases from V and 1 base from J, leaving 15 bases between. The CDR3 totals 16 residues. This CDR3 is CASSFRDVGQNTEAFF. Here the CDR3 DNA reads TGCGCCAGCAGCTTCCGGGATGTGGGACAGAACACTGAAGCTTTCTTT.

This clone has only a few counts. The V and J genes are TRBV30 and TRBJ1-2; no reliable D call. Between the trimmed V and J ends, which lost 0 bases and 6 bases, there was a span of 14 bases. The CDR3 is 14 residues long. Germline V CDR1 and CDR2: GTSNPN, SVGIG (reference sequence). In nucleotides, the CDR3 is TGTGCCTGGAGTGTTGGGGAGGGTGCCCATGGCTACACCTTC. It translates to CAWSVGEGAHGYTF. Based on the CDR3 plus reference TRBV30 and TRBJ1-2, the full variable domain is SQTIHQWPATLVQPVGSPLSLECTVEGTSNPNLYWYRQAAGRGLQLLFYSVGIGQISSEVPQNLSASRPQDRQFILSSKKLLLSDSGFYLCAWSVGEGAHGYTFGSGTRLTVV.

This chain connects TRBV29-1 to TRBJ2-3, with D maybe TRBD1 (6 bases). With 5 bases removed from V and 1 base from J, the gap between germline ends came to 16 bases. CDR1 and CDR2 (germline): SQVTM, ANQGSEA. The CDR3 covers 15 residues. CDR3 protein: CSVTGRRTGTDTQYF. The CDR3 DNA reads as TGCAGCGTTACTGGACGGAGGACAGGCACAGATACGCAGTATTTT.

The genes are TRBV10-1 and TRBJ2-1, with TRBD2 as a possible D gene (5 bases). The CDR3 runs to 15 residues. Germline V CDR1 and CDR2: WNHNN, SYGVQD (reference sequence). V was cut by 1 base and J by 3 bases, with 10 bases left in between. As DNA, the CDR3 is TGCGCCAGCAGTGAGTTAAGCGGTAACTACAATGAGCAGTTCTTC. Protein: CASSELSGNYNEQFF.